A single sample is the source of the 14 T cell receptor beta chains below, sequenced in a study of OX40 agonist ivuxolimab in advanced cancers. Profiling relied on immunoSEQ multiplex PCR, and the TCRdb table lists in-frame clones only, not all of them. In the table there are about 76,000 clones, approximately 85% of which are singletons. The sequenced sample was CD4+ or CD8+ T cells sorted from blood, obtained in a trial of the OX40 agonist ivuxolimab. Receptor source: an adult with an advanced solid tumor such as melanoma, head and neck, liver or kidney cancer.

This chain connects TRBV9 to TRBJ2-2; D is perhaps TRBD2 (6 bases). The germline CDR1 and CDR2 sequences are SGDLS and YYNGEE. The CDR3 has 13 amino acids. V was shortened by 6 bases and J by 2 bases, with 8 bases between the two germline ends. CDR3 residues: CASIAENTGELFF. Here the CDR3 DNA reads TGTGCCAGCATAGCGGAAAACACCGGGGAGCTGTTTTTT.

This chain links TRBV5-1 with TRBJ2-3, with D unclear. CDR1 SGHRS and CDR2 YFSETQ come from the germline V gene. Deletions cut 4 bases from V and 0 bases from J, with 12 bases between. CDR3 length: 15 amino acids. The CDR3 sequence is CASSPDVTSTDTQYF. In DNA, the CDR3 is TGCGCCAGCAGCCCGGACGTAACTAGCACAGATACGCAGTATTTT.

The chain uses TRBV7-9 and TRBJ1-6; weak D call: TRBD1 (5 bases). This CDR3 comprises 13 residues. Germline V lookup: CDR1 SEHNR, CDR2 FQNEAQ (reference sequence). Trimming shortened V by 8 bases and J by 9 bases, and 14 bases separated the two germline ends. CDR3 nucleotides: TGTGCCAGCCGAGGGGCGCAGGGTTCACCCCTCCACTTT. Its translation is CASRGAQGSPLHF. Full variable domain (rest looked up from reference TRBV7-9 and TRBJ1-6): DTGVSQNPRHKITKRGQNVTFRCDPISEHNRLYWYRQTLGQGPEFLTYFQNEAQLEKSRLLSDRFSAERPKGSFSTLEIQRTEQGDSAMYLCASRGAQGSPLHFGNGTRLTVT.

The genes are TRBV5-1 and TRBJ1-5, with D possibly being TRBD1 (5 bases). This CDR3 has 15 residues. V was cut by 0 bases and J by 6 bases, with 13 bases left in between. CDR1 and CDR2 (germline): SGHRS, YFSETQ. The CDR3 is CASSLGAGIGQPQHF. The CDR3 DNA reads as TGCGCCAGCAGCTTGGGGGCAGGGATAGGTCAGCCCCAGCATTTT.

The chain joins TRBV11-2 to TRBJ2-2; 9 bases are shared with TRBD2. J was trimmed by 4 bases and V by 1 base; bases with no gene match: 10. The CDR3 covers 18 residues. CDR1 is SGHAT and CDR2 is FQNNGV in the germline V gene. CDR3 amino acids: CASSLGAGGPYSTGELFF. As DNA, the CDR3 is TGTGCCAGCAGCTTAGGGGCGGGAGGGCCATATTCCACCGGGGAGCTGTTTTTT.

The chain couples TRBV5-8 to TRBJ2-7, with D possibly TRBD1 on 6 matching bases. V was pared by 6 bases and J by 0 bases, with 16 bases between. Germline CDR1 reads SGHTS; CDR2 reads YDEGEE. The CDR3 sequence is 15 residues long. CDR3 residues: CASNPGQGTSYEQYF. As DNA, the CDR3 is TGTGCCAGCAACCCCGGGCAGGGGACCTCCTACGAGCAGTACTTC.

This clone appeared a single time. The chain recombines TRBV11-2 with TRBJ2-2; 8 bases match TRBD2. Germline CDR1 is SGHAT and CDR2 is FQNNGV. The CDR3 is made up of 18 amino acids. V was clipped by 3 bases and J by 7 bases; unmatched bases: 16. The CDR3 nucleotides are TGTGCCAGCAGCTTCGGATTTAGCGGGGCGAGCTGGGGCGGGGAGCTGTTTTTT. The encoded protein is CASSFGFSGASWGGELFF.

The chain joins TRBV15 to TRBJ2-1; D is perhaps TRBD1 (5 bases). The germline gives CDR1 LNHNV, CDR2 YYDKDF (reference sequence). Trimming took 0 bases from V and 7 from J, leaving 13 bases between them. This CDR3 contains 15 residues. DNA for the CDR3: TGTGCCACCAGCAGAGATAAAAGGGGCGGTAATGAGCAGTTCTTC. Translating it yields CATSRDKRGGNEQFF.

The gene calls are TRBV9 and TRBJ2-3; TRBD2 matches at 8 bases. The CDR3 sequence is 17 residues long. Germline V lookup: CDR1 SGDLS, CDR2 YYNGEE. J lost 0 bases, V lost 1 base, and 7 bases had no gene match. CDR3 loop: CASSVLSGRGSTDTQYF. DNA for the CDR3: TGTGCCAGCAGCGTACTCAGCGGGAGAGGGAGCACAGATACGCAGTATTTT.

The chain carries TRBV6-6 and TRBJ2-3; 8 bases match TRBD2. Per the germline V gene, CDR1 is MNHNY and CDR2 is SVGAGI (reference sequence). This CDR3 spans 15 amino acids. The ends lost 5 bases at V and 0 bases at J; junction bases unmatched: 4. CDR3 coding DNA: TGTGCCAGCAGTCGGACTAGCCCTAGCACAGATACGCAGTATTTT. Translated, it gives CASSRTSPSTDTQYF.

The V call is TRBV18, the J call TRBJ2-1; 12 positions agree with TRBD2. Germline V gene data show CDR1 as KGHSH and CDR2 as LQKENI. V shed 3 bases and J 1 base; nucleotides not matched to a gene: 1. This CDR3 is 16 amino acids long. CDR3 loop: CASSPTSGGSYNEQFF. The CDR3 DNA follows: TGTGCCAGCTCACCGACTAGCGGGGGTTCCTACAATGAGCAGTTCTTC.

The chain combines TRBV2 with TRBJ2-2, with 9 positions matching TRBD2. The CDR3 has 15 amino acids. Germline V gene sequence: CDR1 SNHLY, CDR2 FYNNEI. V lost 4 bases and J lost 5; bases outside the gene matches: 5. The CDR3 nucleotides are TGTGCCAGCAGTGTTAGCGGGGGACATACCGGGGAGCTGTTTTTT. Amino acid sequence: CASSVSGGHTGELFF.

The chain recombines TRBV29-1 with TRBJ2-7; tentatively, D is TRBD2 (5 bases). V dropped 4 bases and J dropped 5 bases, with 12 bases sitting between them. CDR1 is SQVTM and CDR2 is ANQGSEA in the germline V gene. CDR3 length: 12 residues. The CDR3 reads CSVVVEGHEQYF. The CDR3 DNA follows: TGCAGCGTTGTGGTTGAGGGCCACGAGCAGTACTTC.

The CDR3 bases are TGTGCCAGCAGTTTAGTCCGAGGGAACACTGAAGCTTTCTTT. Translated: CASSLVRGNTEAFF. The genes are TRBV28 and TRBJ1-1, with no clear D. V was cut by 2 bases and J by 1 base, with 8 bases left in between. Per the germline V gene, CDR1 is MDHEN and CDR2 is SYDVKM. The CDR3 loop spans 14 amino acids. Full variable domain (rest looked up from reference TRBV28 and TRBJ1-1): DVKVTQSSRYLVKRTGEKVFLECVQDMDHENMFWYRQDPGLGLRLIYFSYDVKMKEKGDIPEGYSVSREKKERFSLILESASTNQTSMYLCASSLVRGNTEAFFGQGTRLTVV.